A single sample is the source of the 27 T cell receptor beta chains below, sequenced in a study of prognosis after radiotherapy for stage I lung cancer. Two-round multiplex PCR on genomic DNA was the method by which TCR beta CDR3 was amplified. The use of primers specific to each TRBV and TRBJ gene characterized first-round PCR. TCRdb used MiXCR to reprocess the multiplex PCR reads, holding one entry per CDR3 protein. The sample records 15,000 to 20,000 distinct CDR3 sequences, 45% to 50% being singletons. The source material was PBMCs, sampled before or after stereotactic body radiation therapy (not recorded which). Source of these receptors: a donor aged 50 or older with non-small cell lung cancer.

Only a few counts were recorded for this clonotype. The V gene is TRBV11-3, the J gene TRBJ2-5; TRBD2 matches 8 bases. This CDR3 has 18 amino acids. Per germline, CDR1 SGHNT and CDR2 YENEEA. The V gene end was trimmed by 0 bases and the J gene end by 1 base; junction bases not matched to a gene: 10. The CDR3 spells CASSLDLGLVTPQETQYF. DNA of the CDR3: TGTGCCAGCAGCTTAGATTTGGGACTAGTCACTCCCCAAGAGACCCAGTACTTC.

This clonotype was seen at least ten times. The rearrangement uses TRBV24-1 and TRBJ2-1; 8 bases are shared with TRBD1. V lost 4 bases, J lost 3 bases, and 7 bases stayed unmatched. CDR1 is KGHDR and CDR2 is SFDVKD in the germline V gene. This CDR3 region has 16 residues. CDR3 residues: CATSDPGTGGYNEQFF. DNA for the CDR3: TGTGCCACCAGTGACCCCGGGACAGGTGGCTACAATGAGCAGTTCTTC.

The rearrangement joins TRBV7-9 to TRBJ2-3; possible D gene TRBD2, 5 bases. The V and J ends lost 1 base and 8 bases respectively, with 10 bases between them. The germline V gene encodes CDR1 SEHNR and CDR2 FQNEAQ (reference sequence). The CDR3 sequence is 13 residues long. CDR3 protein: CASSLDEGSTQYF. The CDR3 DNA is TGTGCCAGCAGCTTAGATGAGGGCTCTACGCAGTATTTT.

With regard to this clonotype: The junction differs from germline at one of its ends, possibly a read error. The V and J genes are TRBV11-2 and TRBJ2-1; D unresolved. This CDR3 contains 15 residues. Germline CDR1 SGHAT, CDR2 FQNNGV. CDR3 sequence (DNA): TGTGCCAGCAGCTTAAACGGGTGCTCCCACAATGAGCAGTTCTTC. This gives the protein CASSLNGCSHNEQFF. Together with reference TRBV11-2 and TRBJ2-1, the CDR3 gives the full variable domain: EAGVAQSPRYKIIEKRQSVAFWCNPISGHATLYWYQQILGQGPKLLIQFQNNGVVDDSQLPKDRFSAERLKGVDSTLKIQPAKLEDSAVYLCASSLNGCSHNEQFFGPGTRLTVL.

A note on this clonotype: The CDR3 carries no conserved terminal phenylalanine or tryptophan, so it likely arises from a read error. This rearrangement joins TRBV7-9 to TRBJ1-2; D uncertain. The length of the CDR3 is 14 residues. In germline, CDR1 is SEHNR, CDR2 FQNEAQ (reference sequence). CDR3 sequence reads: CASSSAPADYVYTL. The CDR3 DNA is TGTGCCAGCAGCTCGGCCCCAGCAGACTATGTCTACACCCTC.

This clonotype was observed a few times. CDR3 sequence (DNA): TGTGCCAGCAGGCCGGGAGGAGTTAATGAAAAACTGTTTTTT. This codes for CASRPGGVNEKLFF. V is TRBV12-3 or TRBV12-4 and J is TRBJ1-4; D gene uncertain. Between the trimmed V and J ends, which lost 6 bases and 4 bases, there was a span of 12 bases. CDR3 size: 14 residues.

This clonotype was observed at least ten times. The gene calls are TRBV19 and TRBJ2-3; TRBD1 is a possible D gene (5 bases). Germline loops: CDR1 LNHDA, CDR2 SQIVND (reference sequence). The V end was cut by 6 bases, the J end by 2 bases, with 9 bases between. CDR3 size: 13 residues. The CDR3 DNA sequence: TGTGCCAGTAGCACAGGAAACACAGATACGCAGTATTTT. Its protein product is CASSTGNTDTQYF.

Many counts were recorded for this clonotype. This chain links TRBV7-3 with TRBJ2-1, with 8 bases aligning to TRBD2. V dropped 2 bases and J dropped 5; count of bases not matched to a gene: 5. CDR1 is SGHTA and CDR2 is FQGTGA in the germline V gene. The CDR3 contains 15 residues. The CDR3 bases are TGTGCCAGCAGCTTACGGCTAGCGGGCCACAATGAGCAGTTCTTC. This gives the protein CASSLRLAGHNEQFF.

This clonotype was recorded many times. The V gene is TRBV5-8, the J gene TRBJ2-2, with no clear D. The CDR3 has 15 amino acids. Trimming cost V 4 bases and J 0 bases, with 10 bases left between them. The germline V gene has CDR1 SGHTS and CDR2 YDEGEE. The DNA of the CDR3 is TGTGCCAGCAGCCGAGTCCCGGCGAACACCGGGGAGCTGTTTTTT. Amino acids: CASSRVPANTGELFF.

This clonotype was detected many times. The rearrangement joins TRBV4-1 to TRBJ2-1, with D possibly TRBD2 on 6 matching bases. Germline CDR1 and CDR2: MGHRA and YSYEKL. The germline V and J ends were trimmed by 4 bases and 9 bases, with 19 bases remaining between them. This CDR3 comprises 15 residues. The DNA for the CDR3 is TGCGCCAGCAGCCTCCTACCCAAGGGCGGGACTGAGCAGTTCTTC. This codes for CASSLLPKGGTEQFF.

The chain is built from TRBV6-1 and TRBJ1-6, with D tentatively TRBD1 (5 bases). CDR1 and CDR2 (germline): MNHNS, SASEGT. V was pared by 2 bases and J by 5 bases, with 10 bases between. The CDR3 covers 15 residues. CDR3 DNA sequence: TGTGCCAGCAGTGAACGTGGGGGGAATAATTCACCCCTCCACTTT. Translation gives CASSERGGNNSPLHF.

Worth noting for this clonotype: Given a far larger clone just one base away, this is likely a sequencing read error. As DNA, the CDR3 is TGTGCCAGCAGTGAAGGCCAGCCATGGCGCTACGAGCAGTACTTC. Protein: CASSEGQPWRYEQYF. The chain joins TRBV6-4 to TRBJ2-7; unclear D gene. V lost 3 bases and J lost 3, with 15 bases in between. The germline gives CDR1 MRHNA, CDR2 SNTAGT. The length of the CDR3 is 15 residues.

In the case of this clonotype: A far larger clone is only one base removed, so a read error is likely. This sequence joins TRBV28 and TRBJ2-5; tentative D call: TRBD2 (6 bases). The closer fit of TRBJ2-1 to the DNA end suggests the J call may be wrong. The CDR3 extends over 14 amino acids. Germline values: CDR1 MDHEN, CDR2 SYDVKM. CDR3 nucleotide sequence: TGTGCCAGCATCTTCAGTTCGGGACTTGTCGAGCAGTTCTTC. This sequence encodes CASIFSSGLVEQFF.

The table lists this clonotype with a count of one. The genes are TRBV30 and TRBJ1-1, with 8 bases lining up with TRBD1. The CDR3 has 16 amino acids. Germline CDR1 is GTSNPN and CDR2 is SVGIG (reference sequence). V shed 3 bases and J 10 bases; nucleotides not matched to a gene: 19. Here the CDR3 DNA reads TGTGCCTGGAGGAGGGGGGGCAACGGACAGGGAGGGACAGCTTTCTTT. It translates to CAWRRGGNGQGGTAFF.

As for this clonotype: Only one base separates this from a far larger clonotype, so it likely reflects a read error. V usage is TRBV6-4 and J usage is TRBJ1-5; unclear D gene. Germline V gene sequence: CDR1 MRHNA, CDR2 SNTAGT. This CDR3 comprises 15 residues. V shed 8 bases and J shed 3 bases, with 17 bases lying between them. CDR3 bases: TGTGCCAGCCTCTTACTCGCGGTAAACAATCAGCCCCAGCATTTT. As protein: CASLLLAVNNQPQHF.

This clonotype was counted many times. CDR3 in amino acids: CASSLMEGGEDEQYF. In DNA form, the CDR3 reads TGTGCCAGCAGCCTCATGGAAGGGGGCGAAGACGAGCAGTACTTC. This chain connects TRBV16 to TRBJ2-7, with 7 bases that match TRBD1. The CDR3 sequence is 15 residues long. Germline CDR1 and CDR2: KGHSY and FQNENV. Trimming removed 4 bases from V and 5 bases from J; junction bases left unmatched: 11.

This clonotype occurred many times. The rearrangement uses TRBV11-1 and TRBJ2-1; possibly TRBD2 for D (6 bases). The CDR3 contains 12 residues. The V and J ends lost 8 bases and 6 bases respectively, with 11 bases between them. Germline V gene lookup returns CDR1 SGHAT and CDR2 FQDESV (reference sequence). CDR3 protein: CASGWGVNEQFF. The CDR3 DNA follows: TGTGCCAGCGGCTGGGGGGTCAATGAGCAGTTCTTC.

This chain connects TRBV6-2 or TRBV6-3 to TRBJ2-3, with 12 bases fitting TRBD2. Unmatched junction bases numbered 4, after V lost 2 bases and J lost 1 base. CDR3 size: 17 residues. Germline loops: CDR1 MNHEY, CDR2 SVGEGT. Here the CDR3 reads CASSYERTSGGTDTQYF. CDR3 DNA sequence: TGTGCCAGCAGTTACGAGCGGACTAGCGGGGGCACAGATACGCAGTATTTT.

At least ten counts were recorded for this clonotype. The chain employs TRBV2 and TRBJ2-7, with unresolved D. The CDR3 runs 12 residues. Germline V lookup: CDR1 SNHLY, CDR2 FYNNEI. Trimming removed 7 bases from V and 7 bases from J, with 14 bases in between. CDR3 residues: CASKARLLEQYF. CDR3 nucleotides: TGTGCCAGCAAAGCCCGTCTGCTGGAGCAGTACTTC.

This clonotype was recorded many times. V is TRBV18 and J is TRBJ2-7, with D tentatively TRBD1 (5 bases). CDR1 is KGHSH and CDR2 is LQKENI in the germline V gene. V lost 8 bases, J lost 4 bases, and 9 bases lay in between. The CDR3 has 11 residues. The CDR3 region is CASGAGYEQYF. The CDR3 DNA is TGTGCCAGCGGGGCTGGATACGAGCAGTACTTC.

As for this clonotype: The missing conserved phenylalanine or tryptophan at the end of this CDR3 makes a read error likely. The gene calls are TRBV19 and TRBJ2-2, with D perhaps matching TRBD1 (5 bases). V lost 7 bases and J lost 5, with 14 bases in between. Germline CDR1 is LNHDA and CDR2 is SQIVND (reference sequence). The CDR3 length is 14 residues. The CDR3 sequence is CASMGHQGTGELFL. The DNA of the CDR3 is TGTGCCAGTATGGGCCACCAGGGTACCGGGGAGCTGTTTCTT.

The chain employs TRBV9 and TRBJ2-1; 8 bases line up with TRBD2. CDR1 SGDLS and CDR2 YYNGEE come from the germline V gene. The CDR3 runs 16 residues. The V gene end was trimmed by 0 bases and the J gene end by 5 bases; junction bases not matched to a gene: 7. The CDR3 DNA follows: TGTGCCAGCAGCGTAGCTTTCCGGGGGGGAAACAATGAGCAGTTCTTC. This codes for CASSVAFRGGNNEQFF.

The V call is TRBV6-2 or TRBV6-3, the J call TRBJ2-7, with 10 bases matching TRBD2. V dropped 6 bases and J dropped 3; count of bases not matched to a gene: 14. The germline V gene encodes CDR1 MNHEY and CDR2 SVGEGT. This CDR3 comprises 17 residues. CDR3 bases: TGTGCCAGCAGACCGCAGGGGTTTAGCGGGGGGCTCTACGAGCAGTACTTC. Amino acid sequence: CASRPQGFSGGLYEQYF.

This clonotype showed up many times. The chain couples TRBV28 to TRBJ2-3; weak D call: TRBD1 (5 bases). CDR1 is MDHEN and CDR2 is SYDVKM in the germline V gene. The CDR3 has 13 residues. The V end was cut by 3 bases, the J end by 7 bases, with 11 bases between. In DNA form, the CDR3 reads TGTGCCAGCAGTTTTGACCCAGGGAATACGCAGTATTTT. This codes for CASSFDPGNTQYF.

This clonotype was found many times. The J gene is TRBJ2-3, the V gene TRBV2; D might be TRBD2 (5 bases). V lost 3 bases to trimming and J lost 2 bases, with 9 bases between them. Germline values: CDR1 SNHLY, CDR2 FYNNEI. The CDR3 sequence is 14 residues long. The CDR3 sequence: CASSDYGITDTQYF. Written as DNA, the CDR3 is TGTGCCAGCAGTGATTACGGGATCACAGATACGCAGTATTTT.

The chain combines TRBV19 with TRBJ2-1; D remains ambiguous. The CDR3 spans 14 residues. Germline V gene lookup returns CDR1 LNHDA and CDR2 SQIVND (reference sequence). V dropped 7 bases and J dropped 0 bases, with 10 bases sitting between them. The chain's CDR3 is CASKSVCSYNEQFF. The CDR3 nucleotides read TGTGCCAGTAAGAGCGTGTGCTCCTACAATGAGCAGTTCTTC.

On this clonotype: At one of its ends the junction is not consistent with the germline gene, which may arise from a read error. V is TRBV6-4 and J is TRBJ2-3; 7 bases align to TRBD2. The CDR3 covers 15 residues. Germline values: CDR1 MRHNA, CDR2 SNTAGT. As DNA, the CDR3 is TGTGCCAGCAGTGAAAGCGGGACCCTGCGGGATAAGCAGTATTTT. Protein product: CASSESGTLRDKQYF.